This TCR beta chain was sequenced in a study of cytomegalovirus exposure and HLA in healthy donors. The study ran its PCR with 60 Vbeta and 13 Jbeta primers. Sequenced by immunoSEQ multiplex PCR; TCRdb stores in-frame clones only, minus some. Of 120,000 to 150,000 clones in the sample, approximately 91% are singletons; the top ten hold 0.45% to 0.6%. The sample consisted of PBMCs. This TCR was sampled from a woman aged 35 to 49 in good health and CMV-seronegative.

The CDR3 sequence: CASSVTGAVAYEQYF. As DNA, the CDR3 is TGTGCCAGCAGCGTTACAGGGGCCGTTGCCTACGAGCAGTACTTC. The chain joins TRBV5-4 to TRBJ2-7; the match to TRBD1 covers 7 bases. Losses at the gene ends were 4 bases for V and 2 bases for J; bases not matched to a gene: 9. The CDR3 length is 15 residues. Germline V gene lookup returns CDR1 SGHNT and CDR2 YYREEE (reference sequence).